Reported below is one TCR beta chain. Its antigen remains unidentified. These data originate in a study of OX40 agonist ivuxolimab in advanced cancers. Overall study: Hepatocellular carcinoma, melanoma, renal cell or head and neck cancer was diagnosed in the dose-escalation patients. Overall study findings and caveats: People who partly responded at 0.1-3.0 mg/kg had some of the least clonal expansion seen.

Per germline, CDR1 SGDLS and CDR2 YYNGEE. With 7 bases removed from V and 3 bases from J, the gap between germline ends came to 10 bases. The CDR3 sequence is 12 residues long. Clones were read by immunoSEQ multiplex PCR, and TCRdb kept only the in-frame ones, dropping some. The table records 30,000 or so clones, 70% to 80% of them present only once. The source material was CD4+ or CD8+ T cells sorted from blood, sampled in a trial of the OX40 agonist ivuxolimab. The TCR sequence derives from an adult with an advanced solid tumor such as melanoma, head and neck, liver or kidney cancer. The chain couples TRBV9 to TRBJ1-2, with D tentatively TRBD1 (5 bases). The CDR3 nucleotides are TGTGCCAGCCGACAGAACGACTATGGCTACACCTTC. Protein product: CASRQNDYGYTF.